Here is one T cell receptor beta chain with its context. Its recognized antigen is unknown. The sample holds no much larger clone one base away, and base qualities are not on file. The junction shows trimming of 6 bases on V and 3 bases on J, plus 16 bases between the germline ends. The germline V gene supplies CDR1 MDHEN and CDR2 SYDVKM. From its cysteine to its phenylalanine, the CDR3 spans 15 amino acids. Only CDR3 DNA remains: 45 bases, in frame from the first base. TCR cDNA was made using 5'RACE template switching, a step that added a universal primer site and unique molecular identifiers. Priming of cDNA synthesis was performed from both the TCR alpha and TCR beta constant segments. Two PCR steps were used to amplify libraries, with sample barcodes and sequencing adapters being added in the second step. Sequencing of libraries was performed on Illumina HiSeq 2500 (2x100 bp) or NovaSeq (2x150 bp). As for how the authors treated the data: MIGEC was used to demultiplex reads and collapse the reads into UMI consensus sequences, and MiXCR was used for V(D)J alignment. Clonotypes responding to the vaccine were identified with edgeR on replicate PBMC samples, with the criteria of FDR below 0.01 and a log2 fold change above 5 up to day 15. Bulk clonotypes were assigned CD4 or CD8 identity according to which sequenced CD4 or CD8 repertoire held them at higher abundance. Using fastp at Q25 and MiXCR, TCRdb reprocessed the public reads and kept productive beta chains. Each CDR3 protein gets just one entry, which takes the most common genes and DNA from the rows behind it. The V and J calls reflect TCRdb's pipeline rather than the authors' work. This sample comprises hundreds of thousands of distinct CDR3 sequences, roughly 12% of them detected only once. The ten largest clones add up to 15% of the sample.

The data originate from a study of T cells after yellow fever vaccination (dated by TCRdb to about 2019). Background for the entire study: Libraries from fractions with low cell numbers were prepared with the SMART-Seq v4 Ultra Low Input RNA kit. Two healthy male donors made up the cohort, one aged 18 to 30 years and the other aged 30 to 40 years. To track T-cell clones before and after primary and booster YFV17D yellow fever vaccination, bulk TCR alpha and beta repertoires were sequenced longitudinally. Blood samples were taken at several timepoints before and after primary and secondary immunization, and bulk PBMC replicates and cell subsets were isolated. Beyond this particular receptor, the publication reports: The study included only two donors, which limits how far the findings can be generalized. A small fraction of clonotypes appeared in both the CD4 and CD8 compartments, likely as a result of convergent recombination. Because abundant contaminating clonotypes from the bulk population could be contained in FACS-sorted repertoires, computational filtering was required. Compared with the primary T-cell response, the secondary T-cell response was faster but weaker, reaching its peak on day 5 rather than on day 15. Most clones expanded after primary vaccination (approximately 97% of CD4 and 88% of CD8) were re-detected after the booster, suggesting that broad memory maintenance occurred.

The treatment or condition label, as the study defines it: live attenuated yellow fever vaccine strain. At every blood-draw timepoint, two biological replicates of bulk PBMCs were collected. PBMCs were isolated from peripheral blood using a standard Ficoll-Paque protocol. TriZol was used to extract RNA from bulk PBMCs, from CD4 and CD8 fractions, and from dextramer-positive and dextramer-negative fractions. In this chain, TRBV28 is recombined with TRBJ2-3; tentative D gene TRBD2, with 5 bases matching. The receptor was isolated from a man between 25 and 39 years old who received the YFV17D yellow fever vaccine. The starting material was PBMCs, obtained on the day of the yellow fever booster vaccination. The CDR3 in this case is CASRPRGPGTDTQYF. The DNA sequence follows: TGTGCCAGCAGACCTCGCGGGCCGGGGACAGATACGCAGTATTTT.